This TCR beta chain was found in a study of blood T cell repertoires in COVID-19. On the study more broadly: The United States, Italy and Spain provided the acute and convalescent COVID-19 samples. From T cells, B-cell-depleted T cells, or PBMCs came the material, which was cDNA or gDNA.

Original handling: Reference gene primers were amplified, and this amplification served to estimate nucleated cell counts. Some clones are missing from TCRdb's copy, which holds only in-frame ones; the method was immunoSEQ multiplex PCR. The DNA gave D and trimming, while V, J and clone size come from that table. The profile covers around 250,000 clones, with approximately 85% appearing a single time and about 5.1% taken by the ten largest. Germline V gives CDR1 SQVTM, CDR2 ANQGSEA. The ends were cut back, 7 bases at V and 0 bases at J, with 14 bases in the middle. The CDR3 covers 14 residues. This receptor was taken from a man aged 45-65 years with active or convalescent COVID-19. The chain combines TRBV29-1 with TRBJ2-3; maybe TRBD2 (5 bases). The specimen sequenced was peripheral blood. CDR3 nucleotide sequence: TGCAGCGCCGACGGGGTGGGAAGCACAGATACGCAGTATTTT. Translation: CSADGVGSTDTQYF.